The clone carrying this T cell receptor (beta chain) was recorded once. This entry is derived from a study of chemoradiotherapy in HPV16-positive cancers. Sequencing was performed with immunoSEQ multiplex PCR; in TCRdb, only in-frame clones are kept and a portion is missing. The sample lists over 15,000 clones, 79% occurring once. Germline V gene lookup returns CDR1 SQVTM and CDR2 ANQGSEA. The CDR3 totals 17 residues. V lost 7 bases, J lost 1 base, and 13 bases stayed unmatched. The TCR originated in a human donor with HPV-associated anogenital cancer. The chain combines TRBV29-1 with TRBJ2-7; 13 bases line up with TRBD2. The sample was taken from a patient who underwent chemoradiotherapy. In nucleotides, the CDR3 is TGCAGCGCTTCCGCCTTTTTGACTAGCGGGGGGTCCTACGAGCAGTACTTC. Protein product: CSASAFLTSGGSYEQYF.